A single sample gave rise to the 32 T cell receptor beta chains below, sequenced in a study of early T cells in non-severe SARS-CoV-2 infection. From the 5' RACE reads, TCRdb called clonotypes with MiXCR, one entry per CDR3 protein. The sample records approximately 80,000 distinct CDR3 sequences, less than 15% being singletons. The specimen sequenced was whole blood. The receptors here all came from an adult who was a healthcare worker with PCR-confirmed SARS-CoV-2 infection or an uninfected control (not recorded which).

This clonotype appeared a single time. The chain combines TRBV28 with TRBJ1-3; 7 nucleotides match TRBD1. Trimming removed 6 bases from V and 0 bases from J; junction bases left unmatched: 11. Germline V CDR1 and CDR2: MDHEN, SYDVKM. CDR3 length: 17 residues. The CDR3 here is CASSLDGRGPSGNTIYF. CDR3 coding DNA: TGTGCCAGCAGCTTAGACGGGAGGGGGCCCTCTGGAAACACCATATATTTT.

The V gene is TRBV27, the J gene TRBJ1-5, with TRBD1 as a possible D gene (6 bases). Trimming took 6 bases from V and 6 from J, leaving 15 bases between them. The CDR3 is 14 residues long. Germline V gene data show CDR1 as MNHEY and CDR2 as SMNVEV (reference sequence). The CDR3 here is CASSLQGEGQPQHF. For the CDR3, the DNA is TGTGCCAGCAGCCTACAGGGAGAAGGTCAGCCCCAGCATTTT.

This clonotype came up many times. The chain combines TRBV11-2 with TRBJ2-3; 8 bases fit TRBD1. Unmatched junction bases numbered 5, after V lost 5 bases and J lost 1 base. The CDR3 has 15 residues. Germline V gene lookup returns CDR1 SGHAT and CDR2 FQNNGV. The CDR3 protein is CASSTPGQGTDTQYF. In nucleotides, the CDR3 is TGTGCCAGCAGCACGCCGGGACAGGGCACAGATACGCAGTATTTT.

In its sample, this clonotype was seen a few times. The rearrangement uses TRBV12-3 or TRBV12-4 and TRBJ2-2; the match to TRBD1 covers 8 bases. CDR3 length equals 15 residues. J gave up 5 bases and V 6 bases, and 8 bases lay outside the gene matches. DNA for the CDR3: TGTGCCAGCAGGGACAGGGAGGCGAGGACCGGGGAGCTGTTTTTT. Its protein product is CASRDREARTGELFF.

This clonotype was counted ten times or more. The chain combines TRBV7-2 with TRBJ1-4; the match to TRBD1 covers 10 bases. The CDR3 totals 15 residues. V lost 5 bases, J lost 7 bases, and 7 bases stayed unmatched. The germline V gene encodes CDR1 SGHTA and CDR2 FQGNSA. CDR3 in amino acids: CASSGRQGAIEKLFF. The CDR3 bases are TGTGCCAGCAGCGGACGACAGGGGGCAATTGAAAAACTGTTTTTT.

The V call is TRBV6-1, the J call TRBJ2-2, with TRBD2 matching 10 bases. The CDR3 loop spans 16 amino acids. The germline V gene encodes CDR1 MNHNS and CDR2 SASEGT. The J segment lost 6 bases and the V segment lost 8 bases, leaving 12 bases of the junction unmatched. The CDR3 spells CASYLSSGSFAGELFF. The CDR3 coding sequence is TGTGCCAGCTATCTATCTAGCGGGAGTTTTGCCGGGGAGCTGTTTTTT.

Many counts were recorded for this clonotype. The CDR3 DNA reads TGTGCCAGCTCACTAATATCGGAGGGACACTACAATGAGCAGTTCTTC. It encodes CASSLISEGHYNEQFF. The rearrangement uses TRBV18 and TRBJ2-1; the D call may be TRBD1 or TRBD2 (6 bases each). Germline CDR1 KGHSH, CDR2 LQKENI. The V end was cut by 4 bases, the J end by 3 bases, with 16 bases between. CDR3 length: 16 amino acids.

This sequence joins TRBV6-1 and TRBJ2-1; 8 nucleotides match TRBD1. Germline V CDR1 and CDR2: MNHNS, SASEGT. The CDR3 is made up of 14 amino acids. V trimming: 6 bases; J trimming: 3 bases; junction bases outside the gene matches: 4. Written as DNA, the CDR3 is TGTGCCAGCAGCCGGGACAGGATCTACAATGAGCAGTTCTTC. Protein product: CASSRDRIYNEQFF.

The table lists this clonotype with many counts. The chain employs TRBV7-9 and TRBJ1-4; D gene unclear. Looked up from germline, CDR1 is SEHNR and CDR2 is FQNEAQ (reference sequence). This CDR3 is built from 15 residues. The V end lost 1 base, the J end lost 5 bases, and 11 bases lay between the germline ends. DNA of the CDR3: TGTGCCAGCAGCTTAGGCCTCCCCTCGAATGAAAAACTGTTTTTT. It translates to CASSLGLPSNEKLFF.

The sample holds a few counts of this clonotype. The gene calls are TRBV6-1 and TRBJ1-1; possibly TRBD1 for D (5 bases). V was cut by 5 bases and J by 0 bases, with 19 bases left in between. This CDR3 comprises 17 residues. Looked up from germline, CDR1 is MNHNS and CDR2 is SASEGT. The CDR3, as DNA: TGTGCCAGCAGTCCCAGCGGAAGGAGGGGTCTGAACACTGAAGCTTTCTTT. Its translation is CASSPSGRRGLNTEAFF.

This clonotype was counted many times. At one of its ends the junction is not consistent with the germline gene, which may arise from a read error. V is TRBV7-3 and J is TRBJ1-1, with D possibly being TRBD1 (5 bases). The length of the CDR3 is 12 residues. CDR1 is SGHTA and CDR2 is FQGTGA in the germline V gene. CDR3 sequence reads: CASGLAGGRAFF. CDR3 DNA: TGTGCCAGCGGCTTAGCCGGGGGTCGAGCTTTCTTT.

This clonotype was observed many times. V gene TRBV10-1 combines with J gene TRBJ2-7; 11 bases agree with TRBD2. The CDR3 runs 17 residues. V lost 0 bases and J lost 5; bases outside the gene matches: 9. From germline, CDR1 is WNHNN and CDR2 SYGVQD (reference sequence). Here the CDR3 DNA reads TGCGCCAGCAGTGAGTCGGTGCTAGCGGGAGGTGAAAACGAGCAGTACTTC. Translating it yields CASSESVLAGGENEQYF.

This clonotype appeared a single time. The chain links TRBV29-1 to TRBJ2-1, with D unresolved. This CDR3 contains 10 residues. Germline-derived CDR1 and CDR2 are SQVTM and ANQGSEA. Trimming cost V 5 bases and J 6 bases, with 5 bases left between them. The chain's CDR3 is CSVSCNEQFF. CDR3 coding DNA: TGCAGCGTTTCTTGCAATGAGCAGTTCTTC.

This clonotype was observed a few times. The V and J genes are TRBV29-1 and TRBJ2-4; D unclear. Trimming stripped 5 bases from V and 0 bases from J, with 11 bases between. This CDR3 has 14 amino acids. Germline CDR1 is SQVTM and CDR2 is ANQGSEA. CDR3 coding DNA: TGCAGCGTTTCACAGAATCTAGCCAAAAACATTCAGTACTTC. Translated, it gives CSVSQNLAKNIQYF.

This chain uses TRBV19 with TRBJ2-5; D gene unclear. The CDR3 loop spans 14 amino acids. V lost 3 bases and J 1 base, leaving 9 bases between the germline ends. CDR1 is LNHDA and CDR2 is SQIVND in the germline V gene (reference sequence). CDR3 in DNA: TGTGCCAGTAGTATTTTGGGCATCCAAGAGACCCAGTACTTC. This gives the protein CASSILGIQETQYF.

The rearrangement links TRBV5-1 to TRBJ2-1; 7 bases align to TRBD2. The CDR3 consists of 14 residues. Germline trimming cut 5 bases from V and 9 bases from J; bases unmatched to any gene: 11. Germline V gene sequence: CDR1 SGHRS, CDR2 YFSETQ. The CDR3 coding sequence is TGCGCCAGCAGGTGGGGAGCGGGAAGGGGTGAGCAGTTCTTC. Translated, it gives CASRWGAGRGEQFF.

This clonotype showed up just a few times. The CDR3 DNA reads as TGCAGTGCTAGAGAAGTAACTAGCATGAGGGTCGCAGATACGCAGTATTTT. Its protein is CSAREVTSMRVADTQYF. V gene TRBV20-1 combines with J gene TRBJ2-3, with a possible D match to TRBD2 (6 bases). Per germline, CDR1 DFQATT and CDR2 SNEGSKA (reference sequence). This CDR3 has 17 residues. V lost 0 bases to trimming and J lost 4 bases, with 20 bases between them.

V and J are TRBV5-5 and TRBJ1-2; D might be TRBD1 (5 bases). Looked up from germline, CDR1 is SGHKS and CDR2 is YYEKEE (reference sequence). V lost 0 bases, J lost 6 bases, and 12 bases lay in between. CDR3 length: 14 residues. Written as DNA, the CDR3 is TGTGCCAGCAGCTTGGGCAGGGATCTACATGGCTACACCTTC. It specifies CASSLGRDLHGYTF.

V is TRBV20-1 and J is TRBJ1-1; D is unclear. The V end lost 8 bases, the J end lost 3 bases, and 13 bases lay between the germline ends. This CDR3 comprises 12 residues. Germline V gene sequence: CDR1 DFQATT, CDR2 SNEGSKA (reference sequence). CDR3 sequence reads: CSPARPYTEAFF. The CDR3 DNA follows: TGCAGTCCCGCCCGCCCGTACACTGAAGCTTTCTTT.

The rearrangement uses TRBV18 and TRBJ1-2; 7 bases align to TRBD1. Trimming took 3 bases from V and 5 from J; bases not matched to a gene: 6. The germline CDR1 and CDR2 sequences are KGHSH and LQKENI. The CDR3 extends over 14 amino acids. Here the CDR3 DNA reads TGTGCCAGCTCACCCCCGGGACAGTTATATGGCTACACCTTC. It codes for CASSPPGQLYGYTF.

The rearrangement links TRBV7-8 to TRBJ2-1, with 11 positions matching TRBD2. The CDR3 covers 16 residues. After removal of 2 bases from V and 7 bases from J, the junction contained 7 bases not matched to a gene. Germline values: CDR1 SGHVS, CDR2 FQNEAQ. DNA for the CDR3: TGTGCCAGCAGCTTAAGAAGGCTAGCGGGAGGAAATGAGCAGTTCTTC. Translated, it gives CASSLRRLAGGNEQFF.

This clonotype was found a few times. The rearrangement uses TRBV7-6 and TRBJ2-1; 8 bases agree with TRBD2. The CDR3 extends over 17 amino acids. The junction had 17 bases not matched to a gene; V was cut back by 5 bases and J by 8 bases. Germline-derived CDR1 and CDR2 are SGHVS and FNYEAQ. The CDR3 DNA sequence: TGTGCCAGCAGCGTTGCCCAAGCGGGAGAGCGCTTCCATGAGCAGTTCTTC. Residues: CASSVAQAGERFHEQFF.

This clonotype appeared many times. V is TRBV29-1 and J is TRBJ2-3; 8 nucleotides agree with TRBD2. Per the germline V gene, CDR1 is SQVTM and CDR2 is ANQGSEA. V lost 5 bases and J lost 5; bases outside the gene matches: 12. The CDR3 has 15 residues. This chain's CDR3 is CSVSDLTSARDTQYF. The CDR3 nucleotides read TGCAGCGTTTCCGACCTGACTAGCGCCAGAGATACGCAGTATTTT.

This clonotype was detected a few times. V usage is TRBV20-1 and J usage is TRBJ1-1; TRBD1 matches at 7 bases. The CDR3 contains 15 residues. Germline V gene sequence: CDR1 DFQATT, CDR2 SNEGSKA (reference sequence). Losses at the gene ends were 3 bases for V and 0 bases for J; bases not matched to a gene: 7. DNA of the CDR3: TGCAGTGCTAGGGCACTGGGACAGATGAACACTGAAGCTTTCTTT. Amino acid sequence: CSARALGQMNTEAFF.

In this sample, this clonotype turned up many times. The chain is built from TRBV5-6 and TRBJ2-3; D is unresolved. Trimming left V 6 bases short and J 0 bases short, with 8 bases between. Per the germline V gene, CDR1 is SGHDT and CDR2 is YYEEEE. This CDR3 spans 13 amino acids. In DNA, the CDR3 is TGTGCCAGCACCCTGAGAAGCACAGATACGCAGTATTTT. Amino acids: CASTLRSTDTQYF.

V is TRBV19 and J is TRBJ2-2; no firm D call. The CDR3 extends over 14 amino acids. V was pared by 7 bases and J by 7 bases, with 16 bases between. The germline V gene encodes CDR1 LNHDA and CDR2 SQIVND (reference sequence). CDR3 in amino acids: CASTLAVWVGELFF. CDR3 sequence (DNA): TGTGCCAGTACTCTCGCAGTCTGGGTCGGGGAGCTGTTTTTT.

This clonotype was seen only a few times. This rearrangement joins TRBV6-5 to TRBJ2-2, with D perhaps TRBD1 or TRBD2 (5 bases each). Germline CDR1 MNHEY, CDR2 SVGAGI. The length of the CDR3 is 16 residues. Trimming pared 6 bases from V and 5 bases from J, leaving 19 bases between. CDR3 nucleotide sequence: TGTGCCAGCAGGCCTGGGGGTCTCCAAAGTACCGGGGAGCTGTTTTTT. Translation: CASRPGGLQSTGELFF.

The J gene is TRBJ2-7, the V gene TRBV6-2 or TRBV6-3; 13 bases align to TRBD2. After removal of 4 bases from V and 7 bases from J, the junction contained 7 bases not matched to a gene. This CDR3 contains 15 residues. Per germline, CDR1 MNHEY and CDR2 SVGEGT. CDR3 region: CASSSGLAGLGEQYF. The CDR3 nucleotides read TGTGCCAGCAGTTCGGGACTAGCGGGGCTGGGGGAGCAGTACTTC.

This clonotype was counted a few times. In this CDR3 the conserved last residue, phenylalanine or tryptophan, is missing, so a read error is likely. Because the CDR3's place on the DNA is in doubt, the DNA is left out and the CDR3 is given as listed by TCRdb. The chain carries TRBV7-9 and TRBJ2-1; the D segment call TRBD1 is taken from the table without a DNA check. Per the germline V gene, CDR1 is SEHNR and CDR2 is FQNEAQ (reference sequence). The CDR3 adds up to 11 amino acids, both ends counted. The CDR3 is CASSSTGGEIS.

At least ten counts were recorded for this clonotype. The chain has TRBV7-9 and TRBJ2-1; TRBD1 matches at 8 bases. This CDR3 has 16 residues. V gave up 1 base and J gave up 3 bases; unmatched junction bases: 5. Per germline, CDR1 SEHNR and CDR2 FQNEAQ (reference sequence). The CDR3 DNA follows: TGTGCCAGCAGCTTAGTTCAGGGGGCAAACTACAATGAGCAGTTCTTC. This encodes CASSLVQGANYNEQFF.

The chain employs TRBV5-1 and TRBJ2-7; D call uncertain. Trimming pared 0 bases from V and 6 bases from J, leaving 10 bases between. Germline-derived CDR1 and CDR2 are SGHRS and YFSETQ. CDR3 length: 13 amino acids. CDR3 DNA sequence: TGCGCCAGCAGCTTGGTTGGTAGCAGCGAGCAGTACTTC. Translating it yields CASSLVGSSEQYF. The complete variable domain, with remaining parts taken from reference TRBV5-1 and TRBJ2-7, reads KAGVTQTPRYLIKTRGQQVTLSCSPISGHRSVSWYQQTPGQGLQFLFEYFSETQRNKGNFPGRFSGRQFSNSRSEMNVSTLELGDSALYLCASSLVGSSEQYFGPGTRLTVT.

This clonotype was counted a single time. The V call is TRBV7-8, the J call TRBJ1-2, with D hard to call. This CDR3 spans 14 amino acids. Germline CDR1 and CDR2: SGHVS and FQNEAQ. V was shortened by 1 base and J by 4 bases, with 10 bases between the two germline ends. The CDR3: CASSLGPDLYGYTF. DNA of the CDR3: TGTGCCAGCAGCTTAGGTCCGGATCTCTATGGCTACACCTTC.